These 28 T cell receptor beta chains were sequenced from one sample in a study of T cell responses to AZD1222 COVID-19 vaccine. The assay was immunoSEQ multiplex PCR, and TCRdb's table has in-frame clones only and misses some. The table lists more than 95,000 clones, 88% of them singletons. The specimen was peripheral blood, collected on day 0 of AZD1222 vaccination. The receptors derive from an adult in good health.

CDR3 coding DNA: TGTGCCAGCAGTGAAAGACTAGCGGGAGTTAACTCTGGGGCCAACGTCCTGACTTTC. This encodes CASSERLAGVNSGANVLTF. The chain links TRBV6-1 to TRBJ2-6; 12 bases line up with TRBD2. Germline V gene data show CDR1 as MNHNS and CDR2 as SASEGT. The CDR3 contains 19 residues. V trimming: 2 bases; J trimming: 0 bases; junction bases outside the gene matches: 5.

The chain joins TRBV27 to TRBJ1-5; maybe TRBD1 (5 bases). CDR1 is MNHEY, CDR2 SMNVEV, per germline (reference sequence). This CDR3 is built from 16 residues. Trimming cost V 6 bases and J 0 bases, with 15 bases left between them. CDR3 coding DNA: TGTGCCAGCAGGGCCGAATCGGGACGTAGCAATCAGCCCCAGCATTTT. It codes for CASRAESGRSNQPQHF.

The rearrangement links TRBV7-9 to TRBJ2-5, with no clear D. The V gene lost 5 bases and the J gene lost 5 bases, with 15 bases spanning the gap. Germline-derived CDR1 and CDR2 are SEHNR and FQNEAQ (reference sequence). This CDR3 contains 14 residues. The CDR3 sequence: CASSLGRGMETQYF. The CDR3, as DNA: TGTGCCAGCAGCCTGGGTAGAGGAATGGAGACCCAGTACTTC.

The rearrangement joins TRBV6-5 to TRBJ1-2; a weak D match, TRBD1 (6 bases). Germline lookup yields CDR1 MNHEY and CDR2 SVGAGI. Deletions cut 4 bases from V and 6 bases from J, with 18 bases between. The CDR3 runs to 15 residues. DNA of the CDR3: TGTGCCAGCAGTTCTCTCCAGGGGACACGGCATGGCTACACCTTC. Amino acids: CASSSLQGTRHGYTF.

CDR3 amino acids: CASTGGLGPPEAFF. CDR3 nucleotide sequence: TGCGCCAGCACCGGGGGCTTGGGGCCCCCTGAAGCTTTCTTT. This chain uses TRBV4-1 with TRBJ1-1; D may be TRBD1 (6 bases). The germline CDR1 and CDR2 sequences are MGHRA and YSYEKL. V lost 7 bases, J lost 6 bases, and 18 bases lay in between. The CDR3 length is 14 residues.

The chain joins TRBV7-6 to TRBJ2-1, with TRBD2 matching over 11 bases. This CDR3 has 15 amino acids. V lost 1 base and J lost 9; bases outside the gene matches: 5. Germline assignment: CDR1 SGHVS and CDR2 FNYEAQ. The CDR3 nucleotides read TGTGCCAGCAGCTTAGGGACTAGCGGGTCAGGTGAGCAGTTCTTC. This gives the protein CASSLGTSGSGEQFF.

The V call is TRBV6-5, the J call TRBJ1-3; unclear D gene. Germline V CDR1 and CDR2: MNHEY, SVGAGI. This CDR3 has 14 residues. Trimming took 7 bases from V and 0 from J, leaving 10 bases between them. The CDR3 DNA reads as TGTGCCAGCACTCCTGGAACCTCTGGAAACACCATATATTTT. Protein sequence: CASTPGTSGNTIYF.

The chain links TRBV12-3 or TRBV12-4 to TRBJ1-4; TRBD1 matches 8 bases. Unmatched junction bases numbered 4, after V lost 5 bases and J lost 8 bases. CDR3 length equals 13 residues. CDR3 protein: CASSIRQGEKLFF. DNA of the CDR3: TGTGCCAGCAGTATAAGACAGGGGGAAAAACTGTTTTTT.

The DNA for the CDR3 is TGTGCCACATCCCCGGGTGTGGATGAGCAGTTCTTC. Protein sequence: CATSPGVDEQFF. The chain carries TRBV6-6 and TRBJ2-1; D not certain. V dropped 10 bases and J dropped 8 bases, with 15 bases sitting between them. The CDR3 consists of 12 residues. CDR1 and CDR2 from the germline V gene are MNHNY and SVGAGI (reference sequence).

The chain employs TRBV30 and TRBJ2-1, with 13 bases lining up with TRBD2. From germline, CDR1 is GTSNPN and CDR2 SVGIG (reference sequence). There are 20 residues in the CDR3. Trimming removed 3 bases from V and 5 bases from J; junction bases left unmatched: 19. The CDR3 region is CAWSPLSLAGGGNGDNEQFF. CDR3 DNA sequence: TGTGCCTGGAGCCCCCTTTCACTAGCGGGAGGGGGGAACGGGGACAATGAGCAGTTCTTC.

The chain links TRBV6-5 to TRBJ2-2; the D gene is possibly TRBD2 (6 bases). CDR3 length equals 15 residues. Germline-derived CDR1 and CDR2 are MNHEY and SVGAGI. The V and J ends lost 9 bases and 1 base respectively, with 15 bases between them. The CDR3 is CASTKAGMNTGELFF. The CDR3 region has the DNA TGTGCCAGTACTAAGGCGGGAATGAACACCGGGGAGCTGTTTTTT.

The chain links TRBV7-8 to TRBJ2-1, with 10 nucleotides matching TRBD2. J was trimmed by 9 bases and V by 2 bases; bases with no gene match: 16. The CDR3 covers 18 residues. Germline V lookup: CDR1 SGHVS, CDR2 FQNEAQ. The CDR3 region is CASSLKGGTSDFRGEQFF. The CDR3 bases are TGTGCCAGCAGCTTAAAAGGGGGGACTAGCGATTTTCGGGGTGAGCAGTTCTTC.

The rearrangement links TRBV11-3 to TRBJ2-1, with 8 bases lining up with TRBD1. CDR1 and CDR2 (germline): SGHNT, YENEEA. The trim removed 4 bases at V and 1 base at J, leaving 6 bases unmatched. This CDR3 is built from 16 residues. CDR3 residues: CASSSRTGFSYNEQFF. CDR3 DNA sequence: TGTGCCAGCAGCTCCCGGACAGGGTTTTCCTACAATGAGCAGTTCTTC.

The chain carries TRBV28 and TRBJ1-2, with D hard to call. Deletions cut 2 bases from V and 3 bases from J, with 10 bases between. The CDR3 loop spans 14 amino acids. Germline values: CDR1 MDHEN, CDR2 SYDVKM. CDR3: CASSLPQGYYGYTF. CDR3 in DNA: TGTGCCAGCAGTTTACCTCAAGGATACTATGGCTACACCTTC.

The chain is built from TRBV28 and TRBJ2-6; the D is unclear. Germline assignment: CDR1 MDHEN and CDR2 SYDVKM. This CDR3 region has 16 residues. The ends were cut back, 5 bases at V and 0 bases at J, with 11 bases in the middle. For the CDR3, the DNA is TGTGCCAGCAGTCTACTACTGAGCTCTGGGGCCAACGTCCTGACTTTC. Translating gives CASSLLLSSGANVLTF.

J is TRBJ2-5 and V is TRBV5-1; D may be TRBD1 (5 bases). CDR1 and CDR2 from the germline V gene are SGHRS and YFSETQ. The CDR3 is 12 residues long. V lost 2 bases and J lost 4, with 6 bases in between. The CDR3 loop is CASSFDRETQYF. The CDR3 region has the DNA TGCGCCAGCAGCTTCGACAGAGAGACCCAGTACTTC.

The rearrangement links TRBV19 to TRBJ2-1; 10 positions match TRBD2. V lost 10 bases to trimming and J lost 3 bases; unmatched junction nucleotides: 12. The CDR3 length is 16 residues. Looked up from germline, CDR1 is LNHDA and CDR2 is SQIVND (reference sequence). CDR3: CATSSGRAYDYNEQFF. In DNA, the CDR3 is TGTGCCACCAGCAGCGGGAGGGCCTACGACTACAATGAGCAGTTCTTC.

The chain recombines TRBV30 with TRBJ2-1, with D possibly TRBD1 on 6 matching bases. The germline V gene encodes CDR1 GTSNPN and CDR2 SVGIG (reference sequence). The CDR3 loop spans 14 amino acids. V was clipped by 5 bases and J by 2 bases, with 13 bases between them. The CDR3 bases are TGTGCCTGGGGGGGCCAGAGAGCCTACAATGAGCAGTTCTTC. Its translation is CAWGGQRAYNEQFF.

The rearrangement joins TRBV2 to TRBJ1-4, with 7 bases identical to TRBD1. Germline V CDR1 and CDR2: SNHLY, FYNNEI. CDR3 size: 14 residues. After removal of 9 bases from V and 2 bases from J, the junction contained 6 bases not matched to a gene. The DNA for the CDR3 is TGTGCCAGTATCACGGGACAGACTAATGAAAAACTGTTTTTT. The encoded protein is CASITGQTNEKLFF.

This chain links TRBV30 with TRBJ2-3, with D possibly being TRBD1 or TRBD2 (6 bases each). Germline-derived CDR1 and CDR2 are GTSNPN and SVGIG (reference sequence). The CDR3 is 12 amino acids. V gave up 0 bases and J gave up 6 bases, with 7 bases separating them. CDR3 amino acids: CAWSVGGDTQYF. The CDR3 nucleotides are TGTGCCTGGAGTGTAGGGGGGGATACGCAGTATTTT. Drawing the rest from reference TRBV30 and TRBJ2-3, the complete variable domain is SQTIHQWPATLVQPVGSPLSLECTVEGTSNPNLYWYRQAAGRGLQLLFYSVGIGQISSEVPQNLSASRPQDRQFILSSKKLLLSDSGFYLCAWSVGGDTQYFGPGTRLTVL.

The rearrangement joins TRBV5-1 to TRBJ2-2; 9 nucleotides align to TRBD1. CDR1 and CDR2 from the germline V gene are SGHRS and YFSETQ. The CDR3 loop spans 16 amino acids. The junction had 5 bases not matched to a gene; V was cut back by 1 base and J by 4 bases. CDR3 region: CASSLPGQGGTGELFF. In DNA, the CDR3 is TGCGCCAGCAGCTTGCCGGGACAGGGCGGCACCGGGGAGCTGTTTTTT.

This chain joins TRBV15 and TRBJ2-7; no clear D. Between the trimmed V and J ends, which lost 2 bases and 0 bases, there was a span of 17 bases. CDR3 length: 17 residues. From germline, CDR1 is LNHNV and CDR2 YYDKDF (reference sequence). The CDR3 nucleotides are TGTGCCACCAGCAGATTGACTTTACACTTGGACTCCTACGAGCAGTACTTC. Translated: CATSRLTLHLDSYEQYF.

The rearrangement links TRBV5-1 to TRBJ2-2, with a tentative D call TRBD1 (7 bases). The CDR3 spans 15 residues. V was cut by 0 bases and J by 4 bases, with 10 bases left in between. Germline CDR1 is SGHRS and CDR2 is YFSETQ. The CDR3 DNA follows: TGCGCCAGCAGCTTGGATCAGGGGGGCACCGGGGAGCTGTTTTTT. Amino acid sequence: CASSLDQGGTGELFF.

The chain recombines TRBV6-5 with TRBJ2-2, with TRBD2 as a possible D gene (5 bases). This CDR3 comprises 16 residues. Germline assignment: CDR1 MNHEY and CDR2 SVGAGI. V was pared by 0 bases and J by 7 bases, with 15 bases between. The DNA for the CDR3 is TGTGCCAGCAGTTACTCGAGGGAGCCGGTGATCGGGGAGCTGTTTTTT. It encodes CASSYSREPVIGELFF.

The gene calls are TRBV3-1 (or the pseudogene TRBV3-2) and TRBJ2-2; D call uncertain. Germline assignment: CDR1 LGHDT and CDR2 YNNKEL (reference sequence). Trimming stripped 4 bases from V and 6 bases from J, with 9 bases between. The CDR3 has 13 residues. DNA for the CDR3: TGTGCCAGCAGCCCTGAGTATGCCGGGGAGCTGTTTTTT. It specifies CASSPEYAGELFF.

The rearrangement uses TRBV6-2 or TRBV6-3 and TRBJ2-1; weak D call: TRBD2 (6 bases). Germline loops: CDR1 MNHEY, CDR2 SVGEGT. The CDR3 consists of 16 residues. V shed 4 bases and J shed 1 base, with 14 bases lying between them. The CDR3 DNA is TGTGCCAGCAGTTCCCCCCGGGCGGGGTCCTACAATGAGCAGTTCTTC. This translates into CASSSPRAGSYNEQFF.

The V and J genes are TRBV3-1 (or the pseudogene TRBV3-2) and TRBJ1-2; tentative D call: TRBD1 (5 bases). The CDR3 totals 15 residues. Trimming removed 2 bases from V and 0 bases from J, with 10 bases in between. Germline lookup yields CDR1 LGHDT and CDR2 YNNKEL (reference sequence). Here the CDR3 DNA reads TGTGCCAGCAGCCAAAATCAGGGTTCTAACTATGGCTACACCTTC. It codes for CASSQNQGSNYGYTF.

The chain's CDR3 is CASSLVGLSNTGELFF. The DNA for the CDR3 is TGTGCCAGCAGCTTGGTGGGCTTATCGAACACCGGGGAGCTGTTTTTT. The rearrangement uses TRBV5-4 and TRBJ2-2; D gene unclear. Between the trimmed V and J ends, which lost 0 bases and 0 bases, there was a span of 9 bases. The CDR3 is made up of 16 amino acids. The germline gives CDR1 SGHNT, CDR2 YYREEE (reference sequence).